This T cell receptor (beta chain) was retrieved from a study of control samples from healthy donors and cancer patients. The J segment lost 5 bases and the V segment lost 7 bases, leaving 6 bases of the junction unmatched. Germline-derived CDR1 and CDR2 are SQVTM and ANQGSEA. This CDR3 is 12 amino acids long. The sample holds one count of this clone. Generated by immunoSEQ multiplex PCR, the TCRdb table keeps only in-frame clones and is missing some. The data contain about 95,000 clones, around four fifths of them singletons. The receptor was derived from a young man in good health. The sample was blood. The chain is built from TRBV29-1 and TRBJ2-3; 7 nucleotides match TRBD2. The DNA for the CDR3 is TGCAGCGGAGGGAGGGATAAAGATACGCAGTATTTT. Its protein product is CSGGRDKDTQYF.